This T cell receptor (beta chain) was obtained from a study of T cells in women clearing cervical HPV infection listed by TCRdb under 2018. Study-wide context: The cases were about 23 women with histologically confirmed HPV16-related CIN3 or worse, and 2 of those women had invasive cancers. The controls were about two dozen women whose single incident HPV16 infection cleared within 12 months with no development of precancer or cancer. Cases had a median age of approximately 35 years compared with 38 for controls, and baseline characteristics showed no significant differences between the groups. Among cases, blood sampling occurred a median of about 150 days after lesion detection, with an interquartile range of about 90 to 230 days. Since only a few of the women had HLA typing available, the possibility that HLA type was acting as a confounder could not be ruled out. Cases were matched to controls by age within five years and by the year the sample was collected. Quality controls consisted of five blinded duplicates per group, for a total of roughly 60 samples made up of about 50 participants and roughly 10 replicates. Nested within Costa Rica's Guanacaste HPV Natural History Study, an exploratory proof-of-principle case-control study compared TCR repertoires across cervical HPV16 outcomes. Case blood was taken at the visit when the lesion was first identified, whereas control blood was taken when infection was no longer detected. In the parent cohort, about 10,000 women aged 18 or older were enrolled in Guanacaste, Costa Rica, during about 1993 to 1994 and were followed for six to seven years. Study-level results and caveats: Because T-cell numbers per sample were unknown, differences in richness could reflect varying T-cell content rather than repertoire biology. By combining richness with V gene abundances, random forest classifiers separated cases from controls with an estimated AUC of around 0.8. The cross-sectional design could not show whether the associations came before the infection or were a result of it, and neither effector/memory subsets nor HPV-specific T cells were isolated. Cases had lower TRBV6-7 relative abundance than controls (about 0.1% versus 0.15%; Bonferroni P = 0.0008). CIN3+ cases had significantly higher TCR repertoire richness than controls across sequencing depths, but evenness did not differ between the groups.

Using the immunoSEQ assay, multiplex PCR amplified TCR beta CDR3 regions from an average of approximately 1,200 ng of genomic DNA per sample. To correct primer bias, the assay used a complete synthetic TCR repertoire to set an amplification baseline. Amplicons were sequenced on the Illumina platform. In the paper's pipeline: Error correction of the sequences involved clustering with frequency ratios plus a modified nearest-neighbor algorithm, after which the sequences were analyzed in the immunoSEQ Analyzer using IMGT gene definitions. TCR richness and evenness were averaged over 20 rarefaction repeats at each rarefaction depth, excluding samples with fewer sequences than the depth. Relative abundances of V, D and J genes were compared between groups using Wilcoxon rank sum tests, with FDR correction applied. Blinded duplicates gave an intraclass correlation of 95.6% for TCR richness and an average of around 83% across 66 gene segments. TCRdb retrieved this table from immuneACCESS and kept in-frame rearrangements only. Not all clones are present; in checked studies, unresolved V genes account for under half, and no reason is known for the remainder. That table is the source of V, J and clone size, and D and trimming were worked out from the DNA. For this sample, the table gives tens of thousands of clones. Of the sample, roughly a sixth falls within the top ten clones.

Of note for this clone: Its antigen specificity is not known. The DNA ends 3 residues before the CDR3 does, and the rest of the CDR3 is filled in from the germline J gene.

Unmatched junction bases come to 12, with V trimmed by 4 bases and J by 8 bases. Reading from cysteine to phenylalanine, the CDR3 counts 17 amino acids. The DNA shown is the part of the CDR3 that was read: 42 bases, in frame from base 1. Every participant had a single incident cervical HPV16 infection, and women with prevalent HPV16 infections were excluded. Cervical HPV DNA was detected by MY09/MY11 PCR, and genotyping was performed by dot-blot hybridization. Approximately 15 mL of heparinized blood was centrifuged, after which the buffy coat was aliquoted, frozen at -30 degrees C, and then stored at -80 degrees C. Genomic DNA was extracted from buffy coat specimens using QIAGEN kits.

This clonotype was obtained from a woman aged 18 to 69 with a cervical HPV16 infection that either progressed to CIN3+ or cleared (not recorded which). Sequences were obtained from blood buffy coat. The chain joins TRBV5-3 to TRBJ1-6; the junction holds 10 bases that match TRBD1. TRBV5-3 is known as an ORF, though its function is uncertain. CDR3 DNA, as far as it was read: TGTGCCAGAAGCCCGGGGACAGGGGACGGGGTTGATTCACCC. Translated, this is CARSPGTGDGVDSP. In full, the CDR3 is CARSPGTGDGVDSPLHF.